The sequence of this T cell receptor beta chain was determined in a study of T cell responses to AZD1222 COVID-19 vaccine. In germline, CDR1 is SQVTM, CDR2 ANQGSEA. With V trimmed by 4 bases and J by 2 bases, 6 bases remained unmatched. The CDR3 length is 14 residues. Sequencing used immunoSEQ multiplex PCR; TCRdb keeps in-frame clones, though not all of them. The profile shows around 160,000 clones, approximately 90% of them singletons. The input for sequencing was peripheral blood, taken on day 0 of AZD1222 vaccination. The gene calls are TRBV29-1 and TRBJ2-7; 9 bases line up with TRBD2. This clonotype originated in an adult in good health. The CDR3 nucleotides are TGCAGCGTTGTAGGCGGGGGGGCGCCCTACGAGCAGTACTTC. This sequence encodes CSVVGGGAPYEQYF.